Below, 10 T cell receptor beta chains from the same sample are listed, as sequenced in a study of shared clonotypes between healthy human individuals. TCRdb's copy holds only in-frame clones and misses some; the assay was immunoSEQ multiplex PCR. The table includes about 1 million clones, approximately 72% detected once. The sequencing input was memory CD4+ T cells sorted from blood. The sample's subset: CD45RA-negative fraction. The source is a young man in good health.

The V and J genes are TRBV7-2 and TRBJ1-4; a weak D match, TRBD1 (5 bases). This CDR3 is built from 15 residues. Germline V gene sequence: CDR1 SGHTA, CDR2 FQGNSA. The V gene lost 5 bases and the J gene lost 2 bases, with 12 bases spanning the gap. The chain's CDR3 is CASSRDDSTNEKLFF. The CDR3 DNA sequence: TGTGCCAGCAGCCGGGACGATTCGACTAATGAAAAACTGTTTTTT. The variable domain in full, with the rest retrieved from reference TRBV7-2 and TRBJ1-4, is GAGVSQSPSNKVTEKGKDVELRCDPISGHTALYWYRQSLGQGLEFLIYFQGNSAPDKSGLPSDRFSAERTGGSVSTLTIQRTQQEDSAVYLCASSRDDSTNEKLFFGSGTQLSVL.

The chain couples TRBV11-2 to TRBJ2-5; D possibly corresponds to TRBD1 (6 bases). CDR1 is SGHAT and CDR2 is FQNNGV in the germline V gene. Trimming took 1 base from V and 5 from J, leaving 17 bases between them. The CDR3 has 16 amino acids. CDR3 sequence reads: CASSLGSHGDKETQYF. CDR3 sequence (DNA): TGTGCCAGCAGCTTAGGCAGCCACGGGGACAAGGAGACCCAGTACTTC.

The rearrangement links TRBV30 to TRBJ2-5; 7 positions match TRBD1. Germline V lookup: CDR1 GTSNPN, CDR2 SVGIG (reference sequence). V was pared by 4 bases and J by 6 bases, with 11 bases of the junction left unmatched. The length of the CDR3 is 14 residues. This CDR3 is CAWTRQGVEKTQYF. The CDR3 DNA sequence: TGTGCCTGGACGCGGCAGGGGGTAGAGAAGACCCAGTACTTC.

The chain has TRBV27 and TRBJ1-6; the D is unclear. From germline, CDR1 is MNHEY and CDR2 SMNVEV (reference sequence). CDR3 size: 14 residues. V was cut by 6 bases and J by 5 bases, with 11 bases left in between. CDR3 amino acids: CASSPHDNNSPLHF. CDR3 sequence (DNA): TGTGCCAGCAGCCCCCACGATAATAATTCACCCCTCCACTTT.

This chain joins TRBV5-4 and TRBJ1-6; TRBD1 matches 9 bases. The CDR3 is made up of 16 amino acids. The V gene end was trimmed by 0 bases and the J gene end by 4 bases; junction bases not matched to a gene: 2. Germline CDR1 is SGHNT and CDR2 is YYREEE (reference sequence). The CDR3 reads CASSLEGQGYNSPLHF. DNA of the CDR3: TGTGCCAGCAGCTTGGAGGGACAGGGATATAATTCACCCCTCCACTTT.

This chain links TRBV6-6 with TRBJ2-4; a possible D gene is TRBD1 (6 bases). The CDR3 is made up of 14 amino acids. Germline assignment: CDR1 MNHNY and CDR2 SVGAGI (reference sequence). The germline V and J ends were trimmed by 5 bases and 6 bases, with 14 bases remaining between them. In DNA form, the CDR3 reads TGTGCCAGCAGTACGGCTGGACAGATAAACATTCAGTACTTC. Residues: CASSTAGQINIQYF.

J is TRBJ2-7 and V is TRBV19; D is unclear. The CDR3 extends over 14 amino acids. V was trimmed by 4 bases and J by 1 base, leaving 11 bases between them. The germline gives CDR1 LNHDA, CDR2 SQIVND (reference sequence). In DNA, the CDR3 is TGTGCCAGTAGTAAGGCAGTACAGTCCTACGAGCAGTACTTC. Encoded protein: CASSKAVQSYEQYF.

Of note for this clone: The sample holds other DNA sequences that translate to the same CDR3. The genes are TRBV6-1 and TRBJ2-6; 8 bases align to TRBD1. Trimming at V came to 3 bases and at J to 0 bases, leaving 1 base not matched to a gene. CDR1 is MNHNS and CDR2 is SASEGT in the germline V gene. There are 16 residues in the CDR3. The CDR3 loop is CASSEGTGSGANVLTF. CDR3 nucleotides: TGTGCCAGCAGTGAGGGGACAGGCTCTGGGGCCAACGTCCTGACTTTC.

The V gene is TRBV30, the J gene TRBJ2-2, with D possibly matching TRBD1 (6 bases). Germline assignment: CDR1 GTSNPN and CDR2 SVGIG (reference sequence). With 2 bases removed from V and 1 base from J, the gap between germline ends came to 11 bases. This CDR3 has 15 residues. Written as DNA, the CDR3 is TGTGCCTGGAGTTACGGGACACTGAACACCGGGGAGCTGTTTTTT. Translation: CAWSYGTLNTGELFF. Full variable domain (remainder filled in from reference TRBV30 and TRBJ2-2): SQTIHQWPATLVQPVGSPLSLECTVEGTSNPNLYWYRQAAGRGLQLLFYSVGIGQISSEVPQNLSASRPQDRQFILSSKKLLLSDSGFYLCAWSYGTLNTGELFFGEGSRLTVL.

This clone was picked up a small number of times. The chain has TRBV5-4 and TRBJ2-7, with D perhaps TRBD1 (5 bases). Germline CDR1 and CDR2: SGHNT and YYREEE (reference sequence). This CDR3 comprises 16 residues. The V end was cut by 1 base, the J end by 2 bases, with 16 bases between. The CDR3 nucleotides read TGTGCCAGCAGCTTGTCTATGGGGCAGGGTCCCTACGAGCAGTACTTC. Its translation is CASSLSMGQGPYEQYF.